This entry lists 11 T cell receptor beta chains sequenced from one sample in a study of control samples from healthy donors and cancer patients. TCRdb keeps only in-frame clones here, not all; method: immunoSEQ multiplex PCR. The sample carries 150,000 to 200,000 clones, 90% to 95% recorded once. The material sequenced was blood. These receptors all stem from a woman in her twenties or thirties in good health.

The chain has TRBV4-3 and TRBJ1-2; no clear D gene. CDR1 is LGHNA and CDR2 is YSLEER in the germline V gene. Trimming shortened V by 0 bases and J by 3 bases, and 11 bases separated the two germline ends. The CDR3 sequence is 15 residues long. The DNA for the CDR3 is TGCGCCAGCAGCCAAGAAAAAGGGTACGACTATGGCTACACCTTC. It specifies CASSQEKGYDYGYTF.

The V and J genes are TRBV19 and TRBJ1-5; a possible D gene is TRBD1 (6 bases). Germline V CDR1 and CDR2: LNHDA, SQIVND (reference sequence). The V end lost 7 bases, the J end lost 3 bases, and 10 bases lay between the germline ends. This CDR3 has 13 amino acids. The CDR3 nucleotides read TGTGCCAGTACAGGGGTCTACAATCAGCCCCAGCATTTT. Its protein product is CASTGVYNQPQHF. Complete variable domain (other parts from reference TRBV19 and TRBJ1-5): DGGITQSPKYLFRKEGQNVTLSCEQNLNHDAMYWYRQDPGQGLRLIYYSQIVNDFQKGDIAEGYSVSREKKESFPLTVTSAQKNPTAFYLCASTGVYNQPQHFGDGTRLSIL.

With regard to this clone: This sample also contains other DNA sequences that code for the same CDR3. The chain combines TRBV7-9 with TRBJ1-1; the D is unclear. V lost 1 base to trimming and J lost 8 bases, with 5 bases between them. Per the germline V gene, CDR1 is SEHNR and CDR2 is FQNEAQ (reference sequence). CDR3 length equals 11 residues. CDR3 sequence (DNA): TGTGCCAGCAGCTTAGGGACGGAAGCTTTCTTT. Translated: CASSLGTEAFF.

This clone was seen once. The chain joins TRBV7-2 to TRBJ1-1, with D perhaps matching TRBD1 (6 bases). The V and J ends lost 2 bases and 4 bases respectively, with 17 bases between them. The germline V gene has CDR1 SGHTA and CDR2 FQGNSA. This CDR3 is 16 amino acids long. CDR3 bases: TGTGCCAGCAGCTTACTGGGGGGCGCTGGGAGCACTGAAGCTTTCTTT. Amino acids: CASSLLGGAGSTEAFF.

The CDR3 here is CATSAGITYNEQFF. Written as DNA, the CDR3 is TGCGCCACTTCAGCGGGAATCACCTACAATGAGCAGTTCTTC. The chain combines TRBV5-1 with TRBJ2-1; 7 bases agree with TRBD2. The V gene end was trimmed by 9 bases and the J gene end by 2 bases; junction bases not matched to a gene: 8. This CDR3 contains 14 residues. Germline CDR1 reads SGHRS; CDR2 reads YFSETQ. The full variable domain, completed using reference TRBV5-1 and TRBJ2-1, is KAGVTQTPRYLIKTRGQQVTLSCSPISGHRSVSWYQQTPGQGLQFLFEYFSETQRNKGNFPGRFSGRQFSNSRSEMNVSTLELGDSALYLCATSAGITYNEQFFGPGTRLTVL.

This chain links TRBV28 with TRBJ2-2; tentative D call: TRBD2 (6 bases). Trimming left V 6 bases short and J 1 base short, with 12 bases between. The length of the CDR3 is 15 residues. Germline lookup yields CDR1 MDHEN and CDR2 SYDVKM. CDR3 residues: CASRGGEGNTGELFF. In DNA, the CDR3 is TGTGCCAGCAGGGGGGGAGAGGGGAACACCGGGGAGCTGTTTTTT.

This chain links TRBV28 with TRBJ2-5; possible D gene TRBD2, 6 bases. The V and J ends lost 3 bases and 4 bases respectively, with 15 bases between them. CDR3 size: 15 residues. CDR1 and CDR2 from the germline V gene are MDHEN and SYDVKM. CDR3: CASSFGAGGTETQYF. CDR3 DNA sequence: TGTGCCAGCAGTTTTGGCGCGGGCGGGACAGAGACCCAGTACTTC.

The V and J genes are TRBV7-9 and TRBJ1-3; D might be TRBD1 (5 bases). V lost 4 bases, J lost 0 bases, and 10 bases lay in between. The CDR3 is 15 residues long. Germline CDR1 and CDR2: SEHNR and FQNEAQ (reference sequence). Written as DNA, the CDR3 is TGTGCCAGCAGCTCCGACAGTGCCTCTGGAAACACCATATATTTT. Translated: CASSSDSASGNTIYF.

The CDR3 here is CASSQARTNYEQYF. The CDR3, as DNA: TGTGCCAGCAGCCAAGCCAGGACCAATTACGAGCAGTACTTC. This chain uses TRBV4-2 with TRBJ2-7; D is ambiguous. The CDR3 totals 14 residues. The germline gives CDR1 LGHNA, CDR2 YNFKEQ. V was shortened by 1 base and J by 4 bases, with 11 bases between the two germline ends.

This sequence joins TRBV2 and TRBJ1-5, with TRBD1 as a possible D gene (6 bases). Germline CDR1 and CDR2: SNHLY and FYNNEI. This CDR3 contains 14 residues. Trimming stripped 6 bases from V and 4 bases from J, with 13 bases between. The CDR3 loop reads CASRPGHTNQPQHF. In nucleotides, the CDR3 is TGTGCCAGCAGACCGGGACACACTAATCAGCCCCAGCATTTT.

This clone has more than one count but fewer than ten. Other nucleotide sequences from this sample produce the same CDR3. The rearrangement joins TRBV9 to TRBJ1-1, with D maybe TRBD1 (5 bases). Germline CDR1 is SGDLS and CDR2 is YYNGEE. The CDR3 is 13 amino acids. V shed 0 bases and J shed 3 bases, with 6 bases lying between them. The DNA of the CDR3 is TGTGCCAGCAGCGTAGGGGGGGACACTGAAGCTTTCTTT. As protein: CASSVGGDTEAFF.